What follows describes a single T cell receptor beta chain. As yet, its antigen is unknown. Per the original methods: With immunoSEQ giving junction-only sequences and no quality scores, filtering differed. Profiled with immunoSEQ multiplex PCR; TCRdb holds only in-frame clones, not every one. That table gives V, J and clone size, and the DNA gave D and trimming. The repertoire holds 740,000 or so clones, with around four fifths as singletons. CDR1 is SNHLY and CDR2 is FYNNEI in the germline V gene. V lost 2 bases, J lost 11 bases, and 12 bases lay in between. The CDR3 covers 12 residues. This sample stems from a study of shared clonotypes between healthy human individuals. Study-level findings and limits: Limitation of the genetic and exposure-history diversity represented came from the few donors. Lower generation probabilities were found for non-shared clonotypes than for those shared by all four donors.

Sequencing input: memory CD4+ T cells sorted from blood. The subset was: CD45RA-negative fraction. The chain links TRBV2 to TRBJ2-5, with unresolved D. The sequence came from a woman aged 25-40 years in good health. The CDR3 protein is CASSERVGKQYF. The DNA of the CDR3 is TGTGCCAGCAGTGAAAGGGTTGGGAAGCAGTACTTC.